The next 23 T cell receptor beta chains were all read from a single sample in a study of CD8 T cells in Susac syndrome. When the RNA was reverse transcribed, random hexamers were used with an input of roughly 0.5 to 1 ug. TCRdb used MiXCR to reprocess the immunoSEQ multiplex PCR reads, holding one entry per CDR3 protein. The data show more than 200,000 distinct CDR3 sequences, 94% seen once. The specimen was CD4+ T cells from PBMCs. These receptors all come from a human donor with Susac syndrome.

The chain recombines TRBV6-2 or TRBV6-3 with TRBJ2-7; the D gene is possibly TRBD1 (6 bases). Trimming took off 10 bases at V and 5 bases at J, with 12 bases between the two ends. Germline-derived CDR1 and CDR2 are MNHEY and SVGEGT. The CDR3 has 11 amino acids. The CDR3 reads CATEQGNEQYF. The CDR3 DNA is TGTGCCACCGAACAGGGCAACGAGCAGTACTTC.

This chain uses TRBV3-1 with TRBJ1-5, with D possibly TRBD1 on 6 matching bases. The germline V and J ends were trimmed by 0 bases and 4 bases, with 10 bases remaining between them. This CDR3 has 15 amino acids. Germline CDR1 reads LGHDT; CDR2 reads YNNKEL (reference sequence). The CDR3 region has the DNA TGTGCCAGCAGCCAAGACGGGGGGCGGAATCAGCCCCAGCATTTT. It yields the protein CASSQDGGRNQPQHF.

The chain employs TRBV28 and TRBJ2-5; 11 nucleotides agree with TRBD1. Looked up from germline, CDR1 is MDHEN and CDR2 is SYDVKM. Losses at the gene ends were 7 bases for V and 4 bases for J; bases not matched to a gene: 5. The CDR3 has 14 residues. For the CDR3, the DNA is TGTGCCAGCATTAAGGACAGGGGGCGAGAGACCCAGTACTTC. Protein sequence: CASIKDRGRETQYF.

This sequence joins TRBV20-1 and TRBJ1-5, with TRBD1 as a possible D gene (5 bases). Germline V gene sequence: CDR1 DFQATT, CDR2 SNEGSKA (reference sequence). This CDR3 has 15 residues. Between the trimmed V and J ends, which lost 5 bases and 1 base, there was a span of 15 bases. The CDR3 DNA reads TGCAGTGCTGGGACTTCGGACGGAAGCAATCAGCCCCAGCATTTT. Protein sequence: CSAGTSDGSNQPQHF.

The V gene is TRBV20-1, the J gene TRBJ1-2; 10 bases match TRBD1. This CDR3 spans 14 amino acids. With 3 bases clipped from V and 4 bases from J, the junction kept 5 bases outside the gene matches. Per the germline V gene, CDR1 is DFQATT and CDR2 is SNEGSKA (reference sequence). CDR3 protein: CSASDRTGGYGYTF. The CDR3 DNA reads TGCAGTGCTAGTGACAGGACAGGGGGCTATGGCTACACCTTC.

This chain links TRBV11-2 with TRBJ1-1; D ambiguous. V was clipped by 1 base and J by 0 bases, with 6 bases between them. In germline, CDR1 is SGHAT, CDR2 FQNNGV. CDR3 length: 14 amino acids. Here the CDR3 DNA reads TGTGCCAGCAGCTTAGGAGTCGTGAACACTGAAGCTTTCTTT. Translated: CASSLGVVNTEAFF.

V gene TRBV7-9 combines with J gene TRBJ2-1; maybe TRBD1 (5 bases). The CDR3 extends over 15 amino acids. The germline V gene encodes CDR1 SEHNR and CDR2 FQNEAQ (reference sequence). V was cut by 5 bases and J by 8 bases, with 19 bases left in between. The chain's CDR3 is CASSPRRAGFDEQFF. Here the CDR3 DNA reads TGTGCCAGCAGCCCTCGTCGGGCAGGGTTCGATGAGCAGTTCTTC.

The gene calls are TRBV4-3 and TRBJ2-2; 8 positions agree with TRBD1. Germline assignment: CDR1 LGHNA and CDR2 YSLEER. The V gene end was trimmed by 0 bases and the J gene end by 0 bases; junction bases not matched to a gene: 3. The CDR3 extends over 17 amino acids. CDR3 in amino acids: CASSQDSGGTNTGELFF. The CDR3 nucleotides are TGCGCCAGCAGCCAAGACTCAGGGGGCACGAACACCGGGGAGCTGTTTTTT.

The DNA for the CDR3 is TGTGCCAGCAGCCAAGATCGGCATTCACCCCTCCACTTT. Protein: CASSQDRHSPLHF. The chain combines TRBV3-1 with TRBJ1-6; D is undetermined. Trimming took off 0 bases at V and 8 bases at J, with 5 bases between the two ends. The germline V gene has CDR1 LGHDT and CDR2 YNNKEL (reference sequence). There are 13 residues in the CDR3.

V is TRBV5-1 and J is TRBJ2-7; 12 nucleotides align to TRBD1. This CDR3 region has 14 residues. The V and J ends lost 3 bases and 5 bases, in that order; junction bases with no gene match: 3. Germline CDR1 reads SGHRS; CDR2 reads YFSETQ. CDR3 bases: TGCGCCAGCAGCTACGGGACAGGGGGCAACGAGCAGTACTTC. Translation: CASSYGTGGNEQYF.

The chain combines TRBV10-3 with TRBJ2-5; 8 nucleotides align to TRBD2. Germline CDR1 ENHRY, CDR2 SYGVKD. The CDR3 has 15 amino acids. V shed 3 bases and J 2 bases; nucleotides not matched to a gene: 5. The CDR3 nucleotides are TGTGCCATCAGTGAAGGCCAGCGGGGGCAAGAGACCCAGTACTTC. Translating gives CAISEGQRGQETQYF.

DNA of the CDR3: TGTGCCAGCAGCGTAGACAGGGAGACACTCCACAATCCTAATGAAAAACTGTTTTTT. Amino acids: CASSVDRETLHNPNEKLFF. This rearrangement joins TRBV9 to TRBJ1-4, with TRBD1 as a possible D gene (6 bases). The CDR3 consists of 19 residues. Germline V gives CDR1 SGDLS, CDR2 YYNGEE. Between the trimmed V and J ends, which lost 0 bases and 3 bases, there was a span of 21 bases. The complete variable domain, with remaining parts taken from reference TRBV9 and TRBJ1-4, reads DSGVTQTPKHLITATGQRVTLRCSPRSGDLSVYWYQQSLDQGLQFLIQYYNGEERAKGNILERFSAQQFPDLHSELNLSSLELGDSALYFCASSVDRETLHNPNEKLFFGSGTQLSVL.

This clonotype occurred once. The CDR3 DNA is TGCGCCAGCAGACAGTTATCGGCTGACGAGCAGTACTTC. Translated, it gives CASRQLSADEQYF. The V and J genes are TRBV5-1 and TRBJ2-7, with D hard to call. The germline gives CDR1 SGHRS, CDR2 YFSETQ. V shed 5 bases and J shed 5 bases, with 14 bases lying between them. The CDR3 is made up of 13 amino acids.

As DNA, the CDR3 is TGTGCCAGCAGTTCTCCGACAGGGGATAATTCACCCCTCCACTTT. Translated, it gives CASSSPTGDNSPLHF. The chain links TRBV28 to TRBJ1-6; 8 nucleotides match TRBD1. There are 15 residues in the CDR3. The trim removed 4 bases at V and 5 bases at J, leaving 4 bases unmatched. Germline CDR1 is MDHEN and CDR2 is SYDVKM.

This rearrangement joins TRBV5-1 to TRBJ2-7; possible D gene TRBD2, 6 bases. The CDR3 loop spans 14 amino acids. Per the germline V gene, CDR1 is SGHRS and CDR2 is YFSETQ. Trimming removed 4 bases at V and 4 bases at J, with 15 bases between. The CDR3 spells CASSEGVGGYEQYF. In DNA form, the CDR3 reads TGCGCCAGCAGCGAGGGCGTCGGGGGATACGAGCAGTACTTC.

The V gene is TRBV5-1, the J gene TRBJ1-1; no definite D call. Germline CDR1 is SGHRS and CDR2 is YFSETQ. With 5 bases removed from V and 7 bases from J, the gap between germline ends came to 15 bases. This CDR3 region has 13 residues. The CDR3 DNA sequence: TGCGCCAGCAGTCCTATCCCCGGGAATGAAGCTTTCTTT. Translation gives CASSPIPGNEAFF.

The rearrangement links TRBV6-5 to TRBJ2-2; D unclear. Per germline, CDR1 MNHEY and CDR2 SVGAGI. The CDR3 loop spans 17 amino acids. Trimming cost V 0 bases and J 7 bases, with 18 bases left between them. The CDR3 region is CASSYSRSHRRIGELFF. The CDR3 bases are TGTGCCAGCAGTTACTCTCGCAGCCACCGTCGGATCGGGGAGCTGTTTTTT.

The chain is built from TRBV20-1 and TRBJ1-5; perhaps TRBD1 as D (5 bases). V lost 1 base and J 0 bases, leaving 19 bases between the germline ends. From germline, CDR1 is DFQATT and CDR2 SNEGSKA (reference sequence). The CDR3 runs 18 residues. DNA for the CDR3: TGCAGTGCTAGAGGCCTCCGGGACCCTGTGTATAGCAATCAGCCCCAGCATTTT. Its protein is CSARGLRDPVYSNQPQHF.

The CDR3 DNA follows: TGTGCCAGCAGGGTTCAGGGGGCAGCGACCTACGAGCAGTACTTC. Residues: CASRVQGAATYEQYF. This chain joins TRBV6-5 and TRBJ2-7, with 8 nucleotides matching TRBD1. The V gene's germline CDR1 is MNHEY and CDR2 SVGAGI. The trim removed 6 bases at V and 2 bases at J, leaving 9 bases unmatched. This CDR3 comprises 15 residues.

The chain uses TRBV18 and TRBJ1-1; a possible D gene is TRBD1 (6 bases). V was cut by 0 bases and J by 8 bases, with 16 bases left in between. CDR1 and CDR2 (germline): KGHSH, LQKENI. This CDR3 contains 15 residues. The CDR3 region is CASSPPNRDGEEAFF. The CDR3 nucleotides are TGTGCCAGCTCACCACCGAACAGGGACGGGGAAGAAGCTTTCTTT. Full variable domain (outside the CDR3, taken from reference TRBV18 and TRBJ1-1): NAGVMQNPRHLVRRRGQEARLRCSPMKGHSHVYWYRQLPEEGLKFMVYLQKENIIDESGMPKERFSAEFPKEGPSILRIQQVVRGDSAAYFCASSPPNRDGEEAFFGQGTRLTVV.

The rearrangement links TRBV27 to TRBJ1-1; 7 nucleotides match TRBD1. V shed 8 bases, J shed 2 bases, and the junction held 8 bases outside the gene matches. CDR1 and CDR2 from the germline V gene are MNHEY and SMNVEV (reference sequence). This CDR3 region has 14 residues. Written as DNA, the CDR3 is TGTGCCAGCTGGAGACAGGGTAAAAACACTGAAGCTTTCTTT. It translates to CASWRQGKNTEAFF.

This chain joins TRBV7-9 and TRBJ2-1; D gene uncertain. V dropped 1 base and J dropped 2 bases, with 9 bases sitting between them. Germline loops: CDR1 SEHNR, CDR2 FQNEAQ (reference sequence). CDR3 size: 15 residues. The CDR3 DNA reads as TGTGCCAGCAGCTTAGACACCTTAACCTACAATGAGCAGTTCTTC. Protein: CASSLDTLTYNEQFF.

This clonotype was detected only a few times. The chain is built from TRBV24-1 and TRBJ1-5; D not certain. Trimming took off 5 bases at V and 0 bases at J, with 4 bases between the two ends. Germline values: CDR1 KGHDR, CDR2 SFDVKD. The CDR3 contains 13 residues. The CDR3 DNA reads TGTGCCACCAGTGTGGATAGCAATCAGCCCCAGCATTTT. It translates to CATSVDSNQPQHF.